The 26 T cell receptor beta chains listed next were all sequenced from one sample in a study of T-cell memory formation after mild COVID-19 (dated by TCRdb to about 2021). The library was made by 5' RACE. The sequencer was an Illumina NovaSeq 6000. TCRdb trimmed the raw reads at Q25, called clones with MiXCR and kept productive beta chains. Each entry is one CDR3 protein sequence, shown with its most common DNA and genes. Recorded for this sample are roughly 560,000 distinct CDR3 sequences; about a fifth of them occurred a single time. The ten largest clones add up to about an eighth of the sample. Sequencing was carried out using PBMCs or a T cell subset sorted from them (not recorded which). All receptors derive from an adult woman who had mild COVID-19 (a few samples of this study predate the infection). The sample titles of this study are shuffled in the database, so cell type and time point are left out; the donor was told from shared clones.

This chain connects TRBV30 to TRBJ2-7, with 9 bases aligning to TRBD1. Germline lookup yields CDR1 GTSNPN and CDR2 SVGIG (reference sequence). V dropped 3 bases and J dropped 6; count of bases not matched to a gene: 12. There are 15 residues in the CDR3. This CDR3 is CAWSVDRGVRGEQYF. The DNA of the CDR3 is TGTGCCTGGAGCGTCGACAGGGGGGTCCGAGGCGAGCAGTACTTC.

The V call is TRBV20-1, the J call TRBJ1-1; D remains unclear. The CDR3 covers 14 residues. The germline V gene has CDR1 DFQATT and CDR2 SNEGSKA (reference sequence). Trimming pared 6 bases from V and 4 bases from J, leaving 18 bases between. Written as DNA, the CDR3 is TGCAGTGCCACTGAAACGGCGTGGGGCACTGAAGCTTTCTTT. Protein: CSATETAWGTEAFF.

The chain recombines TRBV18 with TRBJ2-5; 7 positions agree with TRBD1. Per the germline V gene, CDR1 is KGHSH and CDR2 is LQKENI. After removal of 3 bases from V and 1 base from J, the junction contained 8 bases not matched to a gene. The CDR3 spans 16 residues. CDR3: CASSPRRDSSQETQYF. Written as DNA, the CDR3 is TGTGCCAGCTCACCTCGCCGGGACAGCAGCCAAGAGACCCAGTACTTC.

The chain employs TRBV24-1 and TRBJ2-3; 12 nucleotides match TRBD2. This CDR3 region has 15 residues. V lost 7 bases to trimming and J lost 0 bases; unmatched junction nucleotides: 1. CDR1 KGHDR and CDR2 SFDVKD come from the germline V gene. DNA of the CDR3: TGTGCCACCAGGGGGACTAGCGGGAGCACAGATACGCAGTATTTT. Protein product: CATRGTSGSTDTQYF.

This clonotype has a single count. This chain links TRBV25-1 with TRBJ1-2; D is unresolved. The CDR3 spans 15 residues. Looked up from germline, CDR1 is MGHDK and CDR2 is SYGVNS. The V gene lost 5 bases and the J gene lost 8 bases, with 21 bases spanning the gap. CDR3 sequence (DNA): TGTGCCAGCAGTCGGTCAGGCCCCGTTATGGAGGGCTACACCTTC. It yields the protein CASSRSGPVMEGYTF.

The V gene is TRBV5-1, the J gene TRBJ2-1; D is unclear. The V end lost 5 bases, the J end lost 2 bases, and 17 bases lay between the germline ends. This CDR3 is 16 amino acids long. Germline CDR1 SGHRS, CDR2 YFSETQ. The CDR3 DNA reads TGCGCCAGCAGGAACGAGGTTATAACCCCCTACAATGAGCAGTTCTTC. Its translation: CASRNEVITPYNEQFF.

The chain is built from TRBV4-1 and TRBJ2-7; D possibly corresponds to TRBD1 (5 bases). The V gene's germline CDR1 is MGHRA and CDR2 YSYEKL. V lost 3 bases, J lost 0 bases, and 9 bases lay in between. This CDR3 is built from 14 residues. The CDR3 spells CASSQTTASYEQYF. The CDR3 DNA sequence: TGCGCCAGCAGCCAGACGACAGCCTCCTACGAGCAGTACTTC.

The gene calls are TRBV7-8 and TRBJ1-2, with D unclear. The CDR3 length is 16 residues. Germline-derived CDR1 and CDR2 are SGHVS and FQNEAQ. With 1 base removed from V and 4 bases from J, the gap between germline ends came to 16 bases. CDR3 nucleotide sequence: TGTGCCAGCAGCTTAGATCCGGGTGACACACTCTATGGCTACACCTTC. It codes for CASSLDPGDTLYGYTF.

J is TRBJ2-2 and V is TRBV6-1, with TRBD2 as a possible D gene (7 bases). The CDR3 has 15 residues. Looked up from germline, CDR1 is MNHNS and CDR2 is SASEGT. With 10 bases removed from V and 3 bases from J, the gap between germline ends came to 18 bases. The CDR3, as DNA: TGTGCCAAGCAGGGGAGGGCTAGGGACACCGGGGAGCTGTTTTTT. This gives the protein CAKQGRARDTGELFF.

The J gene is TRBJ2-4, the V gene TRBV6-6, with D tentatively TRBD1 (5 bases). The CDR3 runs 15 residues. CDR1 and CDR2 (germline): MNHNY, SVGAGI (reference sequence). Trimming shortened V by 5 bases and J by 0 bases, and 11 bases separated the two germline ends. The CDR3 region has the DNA TGTGCCAGCAGTCTAACGACAGTAGCCAAAAACATTCAGTACTTC. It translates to CASSLTTVAKNIQYF.

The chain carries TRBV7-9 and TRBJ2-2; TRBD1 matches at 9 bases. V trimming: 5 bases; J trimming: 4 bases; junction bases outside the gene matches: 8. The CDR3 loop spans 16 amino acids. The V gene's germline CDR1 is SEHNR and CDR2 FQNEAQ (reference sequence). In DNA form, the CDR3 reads TGTGCCAGCAGCGTCGGGGTGACAGGGGGCACCGGGGAGCTGTTTTTT. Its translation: CASSVGVTGGTGELFF.

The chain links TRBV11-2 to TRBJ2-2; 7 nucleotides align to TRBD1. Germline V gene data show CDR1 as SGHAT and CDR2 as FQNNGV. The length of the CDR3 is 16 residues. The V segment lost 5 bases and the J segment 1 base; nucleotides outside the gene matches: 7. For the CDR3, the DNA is TGTGCCAGCAGCCCCAGGGGGTCTCTGAACACCGGGGAGCTGTTTTTT. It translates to CASSPRGSLNTGELFF.

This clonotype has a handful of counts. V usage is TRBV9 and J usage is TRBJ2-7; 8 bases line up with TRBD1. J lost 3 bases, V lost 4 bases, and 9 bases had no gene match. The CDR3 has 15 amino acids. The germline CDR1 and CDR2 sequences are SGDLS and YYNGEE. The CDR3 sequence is CASSPQGQVLYEQYF. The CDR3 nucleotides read TGTGCCAGCAGCCCCCAGGGACAGGTACTCTACGAGCAGTACTTC.

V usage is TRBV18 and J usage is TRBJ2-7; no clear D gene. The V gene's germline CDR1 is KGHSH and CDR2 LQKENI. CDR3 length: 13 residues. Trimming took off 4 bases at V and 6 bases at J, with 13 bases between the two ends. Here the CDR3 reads CASSQGRSSEQYF. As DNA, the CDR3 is TGTGCCAGCTCACAAGGTCGTTCGAGCGAGCAGTACTTC.

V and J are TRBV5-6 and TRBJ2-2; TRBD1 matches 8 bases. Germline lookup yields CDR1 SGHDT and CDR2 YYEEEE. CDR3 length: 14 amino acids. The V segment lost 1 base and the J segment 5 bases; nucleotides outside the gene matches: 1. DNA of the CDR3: TGTGCCAGCAGCTTGACAGGGGGGACCGGGGAGCTGTTTTTT. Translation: CASSLTGGTGELFF.

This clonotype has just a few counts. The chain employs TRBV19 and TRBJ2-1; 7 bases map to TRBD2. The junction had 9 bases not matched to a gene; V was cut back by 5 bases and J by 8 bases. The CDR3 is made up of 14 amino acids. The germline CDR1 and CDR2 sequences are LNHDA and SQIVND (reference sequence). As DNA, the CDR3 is TGTGCCAGTAGTCCTCGGACTAGGGTGGATGAGCAGTTCTTC. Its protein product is CASSPRTRVDEQFF.

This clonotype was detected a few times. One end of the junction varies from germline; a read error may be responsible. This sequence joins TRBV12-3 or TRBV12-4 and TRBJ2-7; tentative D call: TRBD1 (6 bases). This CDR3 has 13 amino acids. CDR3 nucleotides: TGTGCCAGCAGTTTGGACAGAGACTACGAGCAGTGCTTC. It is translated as CASSLDRDYEQCF.

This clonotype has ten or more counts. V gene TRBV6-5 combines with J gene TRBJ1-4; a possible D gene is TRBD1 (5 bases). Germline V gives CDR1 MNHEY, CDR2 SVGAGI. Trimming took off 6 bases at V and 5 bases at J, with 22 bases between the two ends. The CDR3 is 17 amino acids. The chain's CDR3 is CASSRLGFGATNEKLFF. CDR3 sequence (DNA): TGTGCCAGCAGCCGACTCGGGTTCGGGGCTACGAATGAAAAACTGTTTTTT.

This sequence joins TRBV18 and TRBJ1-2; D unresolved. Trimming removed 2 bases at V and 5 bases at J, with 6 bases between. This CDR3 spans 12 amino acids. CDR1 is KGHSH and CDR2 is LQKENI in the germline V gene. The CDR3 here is CASSPGIYGYTF. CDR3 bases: TGTGCCAGCTCACCAGGAATATATGGCTACACCTTC.

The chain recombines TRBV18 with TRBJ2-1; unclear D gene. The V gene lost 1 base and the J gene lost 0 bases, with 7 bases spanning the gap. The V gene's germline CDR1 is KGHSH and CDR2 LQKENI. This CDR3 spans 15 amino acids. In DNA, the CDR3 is TGTGCCAGCTCACCACAACCGAGCTCCTACAATGAGCAGTTCTTC. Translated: CASSPQPSSYNEQFF.

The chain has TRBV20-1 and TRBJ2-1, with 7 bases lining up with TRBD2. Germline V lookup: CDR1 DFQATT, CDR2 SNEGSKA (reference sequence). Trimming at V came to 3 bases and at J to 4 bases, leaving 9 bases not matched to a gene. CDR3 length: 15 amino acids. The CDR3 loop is CSASGLADKYNEQFF. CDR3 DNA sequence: TGCAGTGCTAGTGGTCTAGCGGATAAATACAATGAGCAGTTCTTC.

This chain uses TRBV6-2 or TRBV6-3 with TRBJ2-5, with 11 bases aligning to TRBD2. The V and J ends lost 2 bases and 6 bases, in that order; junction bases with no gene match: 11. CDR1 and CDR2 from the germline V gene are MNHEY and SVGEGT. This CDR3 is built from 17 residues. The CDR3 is CASSYPRGTSGGKTQYF. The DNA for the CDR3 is TGTGCCAGCAGTTACCCCCGAGGGACTAGCGGTGGAAAGACCCAGTACTTC.

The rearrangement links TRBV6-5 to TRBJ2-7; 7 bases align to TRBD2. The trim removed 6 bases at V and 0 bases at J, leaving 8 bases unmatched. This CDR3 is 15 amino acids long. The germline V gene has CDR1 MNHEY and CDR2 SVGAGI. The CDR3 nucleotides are TGTGCCAGCAGGAAGCTAGCGGAGAGCTCCTACGAGCAGTACTTC. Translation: CASRKLAESSYEQYF.

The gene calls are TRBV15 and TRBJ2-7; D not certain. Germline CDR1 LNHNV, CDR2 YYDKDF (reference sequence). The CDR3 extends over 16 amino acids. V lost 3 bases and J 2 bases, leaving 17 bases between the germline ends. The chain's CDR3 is CATSSGSRTFAYEQYF. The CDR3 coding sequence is TGTGCCACCAGCAGTGGTTCGAGGACGTTCGCCTACGAGCAGTACTTC.

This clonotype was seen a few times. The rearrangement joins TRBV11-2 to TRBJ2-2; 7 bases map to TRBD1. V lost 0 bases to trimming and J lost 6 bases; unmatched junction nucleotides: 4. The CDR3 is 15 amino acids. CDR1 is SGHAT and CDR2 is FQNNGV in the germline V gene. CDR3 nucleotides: TGTGCCAGCAGCTTAGATGGGCAGGGGGCCGGGGAGCTGTTTTTT. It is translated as CASSLDGQGAGELFF. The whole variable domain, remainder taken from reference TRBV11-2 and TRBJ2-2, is EAGVAQSPRYKIIEKRQSVAFWCNPISGHATLYWYQQILGQGPKLLIQFQNNGVVDDSQLPKDRFSAERLKGVDSTLKIQPAKLEDSAVYLCASSLDGQGAGELFFGEGSRLTVL.

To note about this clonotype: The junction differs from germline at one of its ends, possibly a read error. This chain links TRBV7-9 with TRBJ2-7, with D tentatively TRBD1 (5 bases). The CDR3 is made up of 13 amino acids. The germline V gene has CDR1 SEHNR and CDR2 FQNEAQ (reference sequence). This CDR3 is CASRVDSSSEQYF. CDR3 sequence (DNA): TGTGCCAGCAGGGTCGACAGCTCCTCCGAGCAGTACTTC. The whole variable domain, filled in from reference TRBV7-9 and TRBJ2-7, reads DTGVSQNPRHKITKRGQNVTFRCDPISEHNRLYWYRQTLGQGPEFLTYFQNEAQLEKSRLLSDRFSAERPKGSFSTLEIQRTEQGDSAMYLCASRVDSSSEQYFGPGTRLTVT.